These 9 T cell receptor beta chains originate from one sample sequenced in a study of T cell repertoires in ileal Crohn's disease. The protocol was immunoSEQ multiplex PCR, while the TCRdb copy is restricted to in-frame clones and leaves out a portion. The table includes about 14,000 clones, 82% detected once. The specimen sequenced was ileal tissue. These receptors came from an adult with Crohn's disease.

This clone is a singleton in its sample. The V call is TRBV10-2, the J call TRBJ2-7; 7 nucleotides agree with TRBD1. J lost 0 bases, V lost 7 bases, and 12 bases had no gene match. CDR1 is WSHSY, CDR2 SAAADI, per germline. The CDR3 sequence is 16 residues long. The DNA for the CDR3 is TGCGCCAGCACCGGGACAGTCGGCTTTTTCTCCTACGAGCAGTACTTC. Its translation is CASTGTVGFFSYEQYF.

This chain links TRBV19 with TRBJ2-2; 7 bases match TRBD1. V dropped 5 bases and J dropped 0; count of bases not matched to a gene: 6. Germline loops: CDR1 LNHDA, CDR2 SQIVND (reference sequence). The CDR3 is 16 residues long. As DNA, the CDR3 is TGTGCCAGTAGTTTCACGGGACAGACGAACACCGGGGAGCTGTTTTTT. This gives the protein CASSFTGQTNTGELFF.

V gene TRBV7-8 combines with J gene TRBJ1-1, with a weak D call TRBD1 (6 bases). Germline V lookup: CDR1 SGHVS, CDR2 FQNEAQ. V was cut by 8 bases and J by 4 bases, with 17 bases left in between. The CDR3 has 14 amino acids. CDR3 residues: CASRPTGTITEAFF. The DNA for the CDR3 is TGTGCCAGCCGCCCCACAGGGACCATCACTGAAGCTTTCTTT.

A remark on this clone: Within the sample, other DNA sequences also encode this same CDR3. The chain links TRBV10-1 to TRBJ2-7, with 12 positions matching TRBD2. CDR1 is WNHNN and CDR2 is SYGVQD in the germline V gene (reference sequence). The CDR3 loop spans 15 amino acids. Trimming cost V 3 bases and J 2 bases; bases outside gene matches: 2. The CDR3 coding sequence is TGCGCCAGCAGTGAAGGACTAGCGGGACCCTACGAGCAGTACTTC. This gives the protein CASSEGLAGPYEQYF.

The V call is TRBV12-5, the J call TRBJ1-5; D is possibly TRBD1 (5 bases). The V end lost 6 bases, the J end lost 0 bases, and 15 bases lay between the germline ends. CDR1 is LGHNT, CDR2 FRNRAP, per germline. There are 16 residues in the CDR3. The DNA of the CDR3 is TGTGCTAGTGGACCCGGGGGAAGGCCTAGCAATCAGCCCCAGCATTTT. Translated, it gives CASGPGGRPSNQPQHF.

The chain uses TRBV7-3 and TRBJ2-2; the match to TRBD1 covers 7 bases. The ends lost 3 bases at V and 8 bases at J; junction bases unmatched: 3. The CDR3 is 13 amino acids. Per the germline V gene, CDR1 is SGHTA and CDR2 is FQGTGA. CDR3 sequence: CASSLTGQGELFF. DNA for the CDR3: TGTGCCAGCAGCTTGACAGGGCAGGGGGAGCTGTTTTTT.

CDR3 in amino acids: CASGSGGVNTEAFF. Written as DNA, the CDR3 is TGTGCCAGCGGGAGTGGAGGGGTGAACACTGAAGCTTTCTTT. The chain couples TRBV9 to TRBJ1-1; D perhaps matches TRBD1 (5 bases). The CDR3 is 14 residues long. Germline V CDR1 and CDR2: SGDLS, YYNGEE. V gave up 7 bases and J gave up 0 bases, with 13 bases separating them.

The chain carries TRBV10-1 and TRBJ2-1; 10 positions agree with TRBD2. This CDR3 region has 14 residues. Trimming at V came to 3 bases and at J to 12 bases, leaving 8 bases not matched to a gene. Germline CDR1 reads WNHNN; CDR2 reads SYGVQD (reference sequence). The CDR3 DNA sequence: TGCGCCAGCAGTGAAGGGCTAGCGGGAGTGCGGCAGTTCTTC. Translated: CASSEGLAGVRQFF.

The chain couples TRBV25-1 to TRBJ2-2, with 8 bases fitting TRBD1. Germline-derived CDR1 and CDR2 are MGHDK and SYGVNS. J gave up 4 bases and V 4 bases, and 11 bases lay outside the gene matches. The CDR3 runs 17 residues. The CDR3 coding sequence is TGTGCCAGCAGTGCCAGGGGTGGGACAGGAGGCACCGGGGAGCTGTTTTTT. As protein: CASSARGGTGGTGELFF.